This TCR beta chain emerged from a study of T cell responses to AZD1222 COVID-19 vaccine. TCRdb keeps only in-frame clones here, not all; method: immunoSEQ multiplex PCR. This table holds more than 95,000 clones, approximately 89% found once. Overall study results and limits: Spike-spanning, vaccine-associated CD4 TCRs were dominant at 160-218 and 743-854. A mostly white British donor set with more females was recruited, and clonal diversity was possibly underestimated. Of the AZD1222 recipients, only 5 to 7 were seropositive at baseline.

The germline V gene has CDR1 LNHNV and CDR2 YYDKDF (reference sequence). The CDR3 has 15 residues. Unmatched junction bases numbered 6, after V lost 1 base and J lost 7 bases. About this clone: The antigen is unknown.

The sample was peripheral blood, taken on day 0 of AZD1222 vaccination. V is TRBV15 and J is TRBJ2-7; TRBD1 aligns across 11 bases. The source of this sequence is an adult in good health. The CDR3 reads CATSRVVGQGGEQYF. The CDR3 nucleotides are TGTGCCACCAGCAGAGTGGTGGGACAGGGGGGGGAGCAGTACTTC.